Following are 10 T cell receptor beta chains from one sample sequenced in a study of OX40 agonist ivuxolimab in advanced cancers. Using immunoSEQ multiplex PCR, the repertoire was profiled, and TCRdb retains in-frame clones only, with some absent. The sample has 58,000 or so clones, around 83% seen once; the top ten hold approximately 0.63%. The specimen was CD4+ or CD8+ T cells sorted from blood, collected in a trial of the OX40 agonist ivuxolimab. The receptor set was obtained from an adult with an advanced solid tumor such as melanoma, head and neck, liver or kidney cancer.

The chain uses TRBV4-2 and TRBJ1-2; D possibly corresponds to TRBD1 (6 bases). The V end was cut by 2 bases, the J end by 2 bases, with 15 bases between. The CDR3 extends over 16 amino acids. CDR1 is LGHNA and CDR2 is YNFKEQ in the germline V gene. CDR3 in amino acids: CASSQRLQGNNYGYTF. The CDR3 DNA reads as TGTGCCAGCAGCCAACGGTTACAGGGTAACAACTATGGCTACACCTTC.

This clone was detected a few times. The J gene is TRBJ2-3, the V gene TRBV19, with a tentative D call TRBD1 (7 bases). V lost 10 bases to trimming and J lost 3 bases, with 14 bases between them. The CDR3 loop spans 13 amino acids. CDR1 is LNHDA and CDR2 is SQIVND in the germline V gene (reference sequence). DNA for the CDR3: TGTGCCACCCGACAGGGAGGTACAGATACGCAGTATTTT. Its protein product is CATRQGGTDTQYF.

The chain couples TRBV6-1 to TRBJ2-1; D ambiguous. Germline CDR1 MNHNS, CDR2 SASEGT. The CDR3 consists of 15 residues. V lost 6 bases and J lost 0, with 12 bases in between. The DNA for the CDR3 is TGTGCCAGCAGAATGCTTAGGAGCTCCTACAATGAGCAGTTCTTC. Translation: CASRMLRSSYNEQFF.

V gene TRBV9 combines with J gene TRBJ1-3; perhaps TRBD1 as D (6 bases). This CDR3 has 14 amino acids. The V end was cut by 4 bases, the J end by 0 bases, with 8 bases between. Germline CDR1 is SGDLS and CDR2 is YYNGEE. The CDR3, as DNA: TGTGCCAGCAGCCCCAGGGGCTCTGGAAACACCATATATTTT. Encoded protein: CASSPRGSGNTIYF.

A word on this clone: At one boundary the junction diverges from the germline segment, which might be a read error. Other DNA sequences from this sample encode an identical CDR3 as well. The V and J genes are TRBV7-2 and TRBJ2-2; maybe TRBD2 (5 bases). CDR3 length equals 14 residues. Germline V lookup: CDR1 SGHTA, CDR2 FQGNSA. The CDR3 here is CASSHDSYTGELFF. CDR3 sequence (DNA): TGTGCCAGCAGCCATGACTCCTACACCGGGGAGCTGTTTTTC.

The V gene is TRBV5-1, the J gene TRBJ1-2; D not resolved. The CDR3 is 13 residues long. Germline V gives CDR1 SGHRS, CDR2 YFSETQ. V lost 0 bases, J lost 5 bases, and 8 bases lay in between. CDR3 region: CASSLVSGYGYTF. The CDR3 nucleotides are TGCGCCAGCAGCTTGGTATCCGGGTATGGCTACACCTTC.

The chain combines TRBV18 with TRBJ1-4; D remains ambiguous. The CDR3 runs 13 residues. Germline CDR1 is KGHSH and CDR2 is LQKENI. Trimming took 4 bases from V and 6 from J, leaving 9 bases between them. The CDR3 loop is CASSLVQDEKLFF. The CDR3 DNA sequence: TGTGCCAGCTCACTTGTCCAGGATGAAAAACTGTTTTTT.

V and J are TRBV30 and TRBJ1-1; D gene unclear. The germline gives CDR1 GTSNPN, CDR2 SVGIG (reference sequence). The CDR3 runs to 11 residues. V gave up 0 bases and J gave up 7 bases, with 6 bases separating them. The CDR3 protein is CAWSVLFEAFF. For the CDR3, the DNA is TGTGCCTGGAGTGTACTGTTTGAAGCTTTCTTT.

J is TRBJ1-1 and V is TRBV21-1; the D call of TRBD1 is as the table states it, not checked on the DNA. TRBV21-1 is a pseudogene segment. The CDR3 length is 16 residues. The CDR3 loop reads CASSKAGDRLCAEAFF. The CDR3 nucleotides are TGTGCCAGCAGCAAAGCGGGGGACAGGTTATGTGCTGAAGCTTTCTTT.

The rearrangement links TRBV11-2 to TRBJ2-1, with TRBD2 matching 12 bases. This CDR3 has 15 amino acids. V dropped 5 bases and J dropped 9; count of bases not matched to a gene: 8. Per the germline V gene, CDR1 is SGHAT and CDR2 is FQNNGV. CDR3 DNA: TGTGCCAGCAGCCTGGAGCCGGGACTAGCGGGTGAGCAGTTCTTC. Amino acid sequence: CASSLEPGLAGEQFF.